This entry concerns a single TCR beta chain. A single base separates this from a much larger clone, so it may be a read error. A constant-region primer served to make TCR beta cDNA from about 490 ng total RNA. Slightly modified ARM-PCR with three nested multiplex PCR rounds yielded TCR beta libraries. A C-beta reverse primer was combined with TRBV1-TRBV30 forward primers in the first two PCR rounds, and each round had 9 to 10 cycles. Each CDR3 protein is one row after TCRdb ran MiXCR on the multiplex PCR reads. In the table there are 250,000 to 350,000 distinct CDR3 sequences, roughly three fifths of which are singletons. CDR1 is MNHNS and CDR2 is SASEGT in the germline V gene. The CDR3 contains 15 residues. Germline DNA was extracted too, while blood RNA derived from unsorted whole blood. Among the patients, all had chronic HBV infection and none had been treated. This specimen comes from a study of tumor-infiltrating lymphocytes in primary liver carcinoma.

This clonotype originated in a woman under 40 with primary liver carcinoma and hepatitis B virus infection. The source material was peripheral blood. The V gene is TRBV6-1, the J gene TRBJ2-1, with D maybe TRBD2 (7 bases). This chain's CDR3 is CAGRGGGGRTNEQFF. DNA for the CDR3: TGTGCCGGCAGAGGGGGGGGAGGGAGGACCAATGAGCAGTTCTTC.